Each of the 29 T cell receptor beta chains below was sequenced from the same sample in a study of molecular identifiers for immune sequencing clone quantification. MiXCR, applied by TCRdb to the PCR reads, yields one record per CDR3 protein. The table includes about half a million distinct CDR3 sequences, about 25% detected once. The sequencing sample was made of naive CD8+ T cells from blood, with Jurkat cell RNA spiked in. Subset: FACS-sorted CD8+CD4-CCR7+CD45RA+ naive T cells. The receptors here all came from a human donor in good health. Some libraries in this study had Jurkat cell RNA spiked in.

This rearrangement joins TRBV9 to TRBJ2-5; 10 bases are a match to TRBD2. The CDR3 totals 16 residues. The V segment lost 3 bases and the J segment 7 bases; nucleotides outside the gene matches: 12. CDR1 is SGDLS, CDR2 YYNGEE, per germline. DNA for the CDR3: TGTGCCAGCAGCGCAAATAGCGGGGGGCCTGAGGTGACCCAGTACTTC. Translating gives CASSANSGGPEVTQYF.

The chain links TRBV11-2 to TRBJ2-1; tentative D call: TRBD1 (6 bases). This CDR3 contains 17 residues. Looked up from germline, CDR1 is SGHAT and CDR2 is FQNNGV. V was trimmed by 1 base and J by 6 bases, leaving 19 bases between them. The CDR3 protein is CASSLVPYRDHLNEQFF. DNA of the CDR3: TGTGCCAGCAGCTTAGTTCCGTACAGGGACCACCTCAATGAGCAGTTCTTC.

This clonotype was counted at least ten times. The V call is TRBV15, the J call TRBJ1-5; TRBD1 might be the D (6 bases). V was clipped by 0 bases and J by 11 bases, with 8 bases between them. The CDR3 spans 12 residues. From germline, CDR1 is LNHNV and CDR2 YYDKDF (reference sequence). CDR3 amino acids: CATSRDEGAQHF. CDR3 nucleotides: TGTGCCACCAGCAGAGATGAGGGGGCCCAGCATTTT.

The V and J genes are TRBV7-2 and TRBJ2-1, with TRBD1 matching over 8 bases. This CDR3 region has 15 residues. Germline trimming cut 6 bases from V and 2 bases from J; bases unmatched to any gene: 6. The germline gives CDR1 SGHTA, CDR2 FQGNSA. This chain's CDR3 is CASRWTGLPYNEQFF. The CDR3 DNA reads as TGTGCCAGCAGATGGACAGGGTTACCCTACAATGAGCAGTTCTTC.

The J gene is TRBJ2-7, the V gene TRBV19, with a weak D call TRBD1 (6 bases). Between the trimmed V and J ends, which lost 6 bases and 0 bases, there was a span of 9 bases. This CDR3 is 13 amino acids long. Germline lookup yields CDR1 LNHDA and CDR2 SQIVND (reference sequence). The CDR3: CASSMDSSYEQYF. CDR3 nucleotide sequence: TGTGCCAGTAGCATGGACAGCTCCTACGAGCAGTACTTC. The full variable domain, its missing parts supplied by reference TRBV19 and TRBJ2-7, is DGGITQSPKYLFRKEGQNVTLSCEQNLNHDAMYWYRQDPGQGLRLIYYSQIVNDFQKGDIAEGYSVSREKKESFPLTVTSAQKNPTAFYLCASSMDSSYEQYFGPGTRLTVT.

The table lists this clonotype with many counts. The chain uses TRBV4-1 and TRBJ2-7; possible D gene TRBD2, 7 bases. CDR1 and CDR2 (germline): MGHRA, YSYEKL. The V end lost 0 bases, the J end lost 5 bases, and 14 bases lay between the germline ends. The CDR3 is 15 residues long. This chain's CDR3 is CASSQDRGASDEQYF. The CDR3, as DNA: TGCGCCAGCAGCCAAGATCGGGGGGCGTCTGACGAGCAGTACTTC.

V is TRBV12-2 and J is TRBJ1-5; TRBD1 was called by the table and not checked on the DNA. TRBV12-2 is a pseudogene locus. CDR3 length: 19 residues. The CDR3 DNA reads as TGTGCAAGTCGCTTAGAGGGGGGGGGCAGACGATATAGCAATCAGCCCCAGCATTTT. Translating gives CASRLEGGGRRYSNQPQHF.

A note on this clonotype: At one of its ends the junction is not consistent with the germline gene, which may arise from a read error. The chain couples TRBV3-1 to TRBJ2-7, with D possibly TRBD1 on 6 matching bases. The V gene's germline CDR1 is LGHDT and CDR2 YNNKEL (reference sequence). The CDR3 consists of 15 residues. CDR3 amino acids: CASSLRDKVSFEQYF. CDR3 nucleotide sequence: TGTGCCAGCAGCCTACGGGACAAAGTTTCCTTCGAGCAGTACTTC.

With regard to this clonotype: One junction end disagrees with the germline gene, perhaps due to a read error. CDR3 amino acids: CAGSLLSGGPTYEQYF. The CDR3 DNA follows: TGTGCCGGCAGTTTACTTAGTGGGGGCCCCACCTACGAGCAGTACTTC. The chain employs TRBV28 and TRBJ2-7; possibly TRBD1 for D (6 bases). From germline, CDR1 is MDHEN and CDR2 SYDVKM. This CDR3 region has 16 residues.

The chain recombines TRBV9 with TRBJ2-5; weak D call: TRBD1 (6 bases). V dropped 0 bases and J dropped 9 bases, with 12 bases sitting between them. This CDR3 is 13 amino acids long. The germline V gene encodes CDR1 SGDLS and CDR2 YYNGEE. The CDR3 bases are TGTGCCAGCAGCGTAGGGCAGGGGAAGCCCCAGTACTTC. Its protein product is CASSVGQGKPQYF.

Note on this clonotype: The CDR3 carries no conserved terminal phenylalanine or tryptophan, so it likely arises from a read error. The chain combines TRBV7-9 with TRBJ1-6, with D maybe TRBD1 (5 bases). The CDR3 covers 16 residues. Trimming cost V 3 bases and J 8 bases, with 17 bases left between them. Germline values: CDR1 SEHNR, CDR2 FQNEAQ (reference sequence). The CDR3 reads CASSFPVGPGHSPLHV. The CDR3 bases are TGTGCCAGCAGCTTCCCGGTAGGGCCGGGGCATTCACCCCTCCACGTT.

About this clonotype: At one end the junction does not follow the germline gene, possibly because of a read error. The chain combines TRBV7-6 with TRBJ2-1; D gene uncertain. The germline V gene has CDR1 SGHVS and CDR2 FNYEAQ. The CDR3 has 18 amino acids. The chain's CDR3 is CANSNPDGVTSTYNEQFF. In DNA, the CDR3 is TGTGCCAACAGCAACCCGGACGGAGTAACATCCACCTACAATGAGCAGTTCTTC.

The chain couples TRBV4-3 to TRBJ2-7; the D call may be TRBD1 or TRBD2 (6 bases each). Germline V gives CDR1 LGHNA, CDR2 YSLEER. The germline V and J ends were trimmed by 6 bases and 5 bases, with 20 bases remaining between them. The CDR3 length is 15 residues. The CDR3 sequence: CASSQRGPYSDEQYF. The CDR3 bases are TGCGCCAGCAGTCAACGGGGGCCGTATTCCGACGAGCAGTACTTC.

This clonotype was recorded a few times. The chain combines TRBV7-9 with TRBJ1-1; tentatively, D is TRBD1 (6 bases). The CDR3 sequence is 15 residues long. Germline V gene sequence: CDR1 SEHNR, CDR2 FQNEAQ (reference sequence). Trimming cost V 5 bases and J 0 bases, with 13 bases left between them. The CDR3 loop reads CASSPPDSMNTEAFF. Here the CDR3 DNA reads TGTGCCAGCAGCCCACCGGACAGCATGAACACTGAAGCTTTCTTT.

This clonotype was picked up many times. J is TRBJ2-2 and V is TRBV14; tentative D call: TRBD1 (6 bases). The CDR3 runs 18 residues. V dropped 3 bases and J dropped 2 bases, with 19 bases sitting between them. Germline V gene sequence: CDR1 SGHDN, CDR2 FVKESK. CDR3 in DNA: TGTGCCAGCAGCCACGGGCAGGGGATATTCCCCAACACCGGGGAGCTGTTTTTT. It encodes CASSHGQGIFPNTGELFF.

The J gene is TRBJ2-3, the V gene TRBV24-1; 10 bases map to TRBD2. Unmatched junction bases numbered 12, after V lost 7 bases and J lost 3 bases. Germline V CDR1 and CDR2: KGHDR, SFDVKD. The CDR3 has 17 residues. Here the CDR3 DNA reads TGTGCCACCAGCCCCCCCGTACTAGCGGGAAAAACAGATACGCAGTATTTT. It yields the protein CATSPPVLAGKTDTQYF.

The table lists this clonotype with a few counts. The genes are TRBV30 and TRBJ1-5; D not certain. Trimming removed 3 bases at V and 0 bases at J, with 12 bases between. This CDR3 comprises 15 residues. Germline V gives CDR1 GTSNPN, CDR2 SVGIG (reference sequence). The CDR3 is CAWSPGGSSNQPQHF. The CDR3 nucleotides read TGTGCCTGGAGCCCAGGTGGCAGTAGCAATCAGCCCCAGCATTTT.

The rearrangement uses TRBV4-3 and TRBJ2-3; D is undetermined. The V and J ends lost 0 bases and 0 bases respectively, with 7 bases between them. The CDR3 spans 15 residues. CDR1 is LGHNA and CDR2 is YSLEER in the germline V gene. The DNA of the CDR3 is TGCGCCAGCAGCCAAGAGACGAGGAGCACAGATACGCAGTATTTT. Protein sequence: CASSQETRSTDTQYF.

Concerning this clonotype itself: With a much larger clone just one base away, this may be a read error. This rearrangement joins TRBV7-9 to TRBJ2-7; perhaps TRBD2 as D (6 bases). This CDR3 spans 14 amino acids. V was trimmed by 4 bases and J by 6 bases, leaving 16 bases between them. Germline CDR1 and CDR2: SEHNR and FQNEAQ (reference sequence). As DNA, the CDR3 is TGTGCCAGCAGCTCCCTCCTCGGGAGCTCCGAGCAGTACTTC. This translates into CASSSLLGSSEQYF.

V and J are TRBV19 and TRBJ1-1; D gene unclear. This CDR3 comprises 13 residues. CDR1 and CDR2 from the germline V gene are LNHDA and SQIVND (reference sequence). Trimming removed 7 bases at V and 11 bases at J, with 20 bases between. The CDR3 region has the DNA TGTGCCAGTACCTTGTTTGGAATCGATGAGGCTTTCTTT. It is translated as CASTLFGIDEAFF.

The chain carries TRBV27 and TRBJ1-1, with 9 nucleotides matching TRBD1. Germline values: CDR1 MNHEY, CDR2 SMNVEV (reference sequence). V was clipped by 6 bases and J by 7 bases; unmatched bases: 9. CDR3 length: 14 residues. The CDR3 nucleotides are TGTGCCAGCAGAACAGGACAGGGGATCGATGAAGCTTTCTTT. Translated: CASRTGQGIDEAFF.

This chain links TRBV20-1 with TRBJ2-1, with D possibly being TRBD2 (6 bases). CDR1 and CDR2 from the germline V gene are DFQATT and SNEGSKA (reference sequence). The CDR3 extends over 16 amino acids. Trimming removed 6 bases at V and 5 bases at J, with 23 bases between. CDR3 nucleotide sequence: TGCAGTGCCCCCCCGCTCTGGCTAGGGGAGGACAATGAGCAGTTCTTC. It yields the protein CSAPPLWLGEDNEQFF.

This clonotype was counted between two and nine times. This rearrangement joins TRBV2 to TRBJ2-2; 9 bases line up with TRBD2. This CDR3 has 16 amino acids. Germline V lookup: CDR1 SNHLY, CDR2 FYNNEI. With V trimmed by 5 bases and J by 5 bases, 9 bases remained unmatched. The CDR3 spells CASSLSAGGPTGELFF. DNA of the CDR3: TGTGCCAGCAGTCTTTCGGCGGGAGGGCCGACCGGGGAGCTGTTTTTT.

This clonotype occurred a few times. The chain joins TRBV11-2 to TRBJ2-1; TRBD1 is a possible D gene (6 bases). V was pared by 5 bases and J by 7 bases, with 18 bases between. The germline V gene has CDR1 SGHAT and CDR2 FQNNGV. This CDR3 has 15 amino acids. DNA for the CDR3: TGTGCCAGCAGCCCTACCGGGACACCTTCAAATGAGCAGTTCTTC. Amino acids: CASSPTGTPSNEQFF.

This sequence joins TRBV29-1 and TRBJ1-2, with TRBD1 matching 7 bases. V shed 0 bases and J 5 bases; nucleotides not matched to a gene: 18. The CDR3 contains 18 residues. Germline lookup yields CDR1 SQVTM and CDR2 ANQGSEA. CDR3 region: CSVEDCGDSYDDSYGYTF. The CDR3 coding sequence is TGCAGCGTTGAAGATTGTGGGGACAGCTACGACGATTCATATGGCTACACCTTC.

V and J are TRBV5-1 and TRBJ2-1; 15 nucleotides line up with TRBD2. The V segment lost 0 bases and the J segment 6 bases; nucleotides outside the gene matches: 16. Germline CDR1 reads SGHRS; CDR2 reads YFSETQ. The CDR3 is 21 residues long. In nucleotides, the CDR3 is TGCGCCAGCAGCTTGGTTCCAACCCGAGGACTAGCGGGAGGGCGTCTCAATGAGCAGTTCTTC. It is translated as CASSLVPTRGLAGGRLNEQFF.

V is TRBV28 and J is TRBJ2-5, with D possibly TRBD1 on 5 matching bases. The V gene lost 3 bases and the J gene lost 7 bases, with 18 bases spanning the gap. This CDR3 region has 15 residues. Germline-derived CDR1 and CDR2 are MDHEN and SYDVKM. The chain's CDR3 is CASSFPTQAQGTQYF. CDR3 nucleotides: TGTGCCAGCAGTTTCCCCACTCAGGCCCAGGGGACCCAGTACTTC.

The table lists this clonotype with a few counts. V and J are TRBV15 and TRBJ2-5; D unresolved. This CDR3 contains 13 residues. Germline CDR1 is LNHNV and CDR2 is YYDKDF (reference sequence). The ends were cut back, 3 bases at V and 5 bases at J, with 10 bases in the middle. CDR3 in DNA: TGTGCCACCAGCAGCTGGATGGGGGAGACCCAGTACTTC. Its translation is CATSSWMGETQYF.

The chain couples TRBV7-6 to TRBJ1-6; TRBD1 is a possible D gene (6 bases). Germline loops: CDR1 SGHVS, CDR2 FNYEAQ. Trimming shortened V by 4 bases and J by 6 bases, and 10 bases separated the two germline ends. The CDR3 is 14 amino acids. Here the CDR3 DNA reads TGTGCCAGCAGCTACGGACAGCCTAATTCACCCCTCCACTTT. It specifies CASSYGQPNSPLHF. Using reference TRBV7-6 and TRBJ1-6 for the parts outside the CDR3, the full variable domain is GAGVSQSPRYKVTKRGQDVALRCDPISGHVSLYWYRQALGQGPEFLTYFNYEAQQDKSGLPNDRFSAERPEGSISTLTIQRTEQRDSAMYRCASSYGQPNSPLHFGNGTRLTVT.